Shown below are 24 T cell receptor beta chains from a single sample sequenced in a study of blood T cells in healthy people across ages. Primed by a sample-barcoded 5' primer and a J-beta primer mix, a second PCR proceeded for roughly 7 to 12 cycles. TCRdb passed the 5' RACE reads through MiXCR, listing each CDR3 protein once. The sample lists 700,000 to 850,000 distinct CDR3 sequences; about 53% were seen once. Sequencing was performed on blood. These receptors were obtained from an older man in good health.

In the case of this clonotype: A much bigger clone sits one base away, suggesting this may be a read error. The chain carries TRBV20-1 and TRBJ2-7; no definite D call. Looked up from germline, CDR1 is DFQATT and CDR2 is SNEGSKA (reference sequence). V dropped 5 bases and J dropped 2 bases, with 13 bases sitting between them. The CDR3 has 13 amino acids. The CDR3 DNA follows: TGCAGTGCTGGATTACCCGGTCCCTACGAGCAGTACTTC. Residues: CSAGLPGPYEQYF.

CDR3 loop: CASSPEGASSYEQYF. The CDR3 DNA follows: TGTGCCAGCAGCCCCGAGGGGGCGAGCTCCTACGAGCAGTACTTC. The rearrangement joins TRBV6-6 to TRBJ2-7; 7 bases fit TRBD1. Germline V gives CDR1 MNHNY, CDR2 SVGAGI (reference sequence). V gave up 6 bases and J gave up 0 bases; unmatched junction bases: 8. The CDR3 has 15 residues.

This clonotype came up a few times. CDR3 sequence (DNA): TGTGCCAGCAGTGAAAGGACTAGCGGATCTCTTCGCTACAATGAGCAGTTCTTC. Translation gives CASSERTSGSLRYNEQFF. The J gene is TRBJ2-1, the V gene TRBV6-1, with TRBD2 matching over 10 bases. Per germline, CDR1 MNHNS and CDR2 SASEGT. The CDR3 has 18 amino acids. Trimming at V came to 2 bases and at J to 3 bases, leaving 10 bases not matched to a gene.

This chain connects TRBV10-1 to TRBJ2-7, with a possible D match to TRBD2 (5 bases). The germline gives CDR1 WNHNN, CDR2 SYGVQD (reference sequence). Trimming shortened V by 3 bases and J by 0 bases, and 9 bases separated the two germline ends. The CDR3 is 14 residues long. This chain's CDR3 is CASSDHRGSYEQYF. The CDR3 coding sequence is TGCGCCAGCAGTGACCATCGGGGCTCCTACGAGCAGTACTTC.

The chain recombines TRBV12-3 or TRBV12-4 with TRBJ2-3; D is unresolved. Trimming cost V 4 bases and J 6 bases, with 17 bases left between them. This CDR3 region has 15 residues. The CDR3 DNA is TGTGCCAGCAGTTCGCTGACTGCCGACATGGATACGCAGTATTTT. Its translation is CASSSLTADMDTQYF.

This clonotype is a singleton in its sample. The V and J genes are TRBV2 and TRBJ2-4, with D possibly matching TRBD1 (6 bases). The end of the DNA aligns better with TRBJ2-7, so the J call may be wrong. Germline V lookup: CDR1 SNHLY, CDR2 FYNNEI. This CDR3 spans 13 amino acids. The DNA of the CDR3 is TGTGCCAGCAGGGCAGGGGCCCCCTACGAGCAGTACTTC. The encoded protein is CASRAGAPYEQYF.

V usage is TRBV20-1 and J usage is TRBJ2-3, with D perhaps being TRBD1 or TRBD2 (5 bases each). CDR1 is DFQATT, CDR2 SNEGSKA, per germline (reference sequence). This CDR3 has 15 residues. V shed 5 bases and J shed 3 bases, with 18 bases lying between them. The CDR3 region is CSAVDVGTKTDTQYF. CDR3 nucleotide sequence: TGCAGTGCTGTTGATGTCGGGACCAAAACAGATACGCAGTATTTT.

V is TRBV20-1 and J is TRBJ2-4; 8 nucleotides line up with TRBD1. This CDR3 has 16 amino acids. V gave up 3 bases and J gave up 13 bases; unmatched junction bases: 20. CDR1 and CDR2 from the germline V gene are DFQATT and SNEGSKA (reference sequence). The CDR3 loop is CSASIRGQGKHNEQYF. The CDR3 nucleotides read TGCAGTGCTAGTATACGCGGACAGGGAAAGCACAATGAGCAGTACTTC.

The chain is built from TRBV2 and TRBJ1-2, with D uncertain. Per the germline V gene, CDR1 is SNHLY and CDR2 is FYNNEI. V lost 6 bases and J 5 bases, leaving 10 bases between the germline ends. This CDR3 spans 12 amino acids. DNA for the CDR3: TGTGCCAGCAGAGCTTCCAGTTATGGCTACACCTTC. It codes for CASRASSYGYTF. Together with reference TRBV2 and TRBJ1-2, the CDR3 gives the full variable domain: EPEVTQTPSHQVTQMGQEVILRCVPISNHLYFYWYRQILGQKVEFLVSFYNNEISEKSEIFDDQFSVERPDGSNFTLKIRSTKLEDSAMYFCASRASSYGYTFGSGTRLTVV.

In the case of this clonotype: Relative to the germline gene, one junction end is altered; a read error may explain this. This chain uses TRBV6-6 with TRBJ2-7, with 8 bases fitting TRBD2. The CDR3 runs 13 residues. Germline V gene lookup returns CDR1 MNHNY and CDR2 SVGAGI (reference sequence). This chain's CDR3 is CASSDSGGIEQYF. CDR3 bases: TGTGCCAGCAGTGACTCGGGAGGGATCGAGCAGTACTTC.

This chain connects TRBV28 to TRBJ2-1; no clear D gene. The J call is doubtful: the DNA matches TRBJ2-7 better. Per the germline V gene, CDR1 is MDHEN and CDR2 is SYDVKM. This CDR3 region has 14 residues. The DNA of the CDR3 is TGTGCATATCAGGCAGGACCCCTCTACAATGAGCAGTACTTC. Its protein product is CAYQAGPLYNEQYF.

This chain joins TRBV14 and TRBJ2-5; tentative D call: TRBD2 (5 bases). The DNA end favors TRBJ2-7, so the J call may be wrong. The CDR3 length is 14 residues. Germline loops: CDR1 SGHDN, CDR2 FVKESK. This CDR3 is CASSQVRGSAEQYF. The CDR3 DNA reads as TGTGCCAGCAGCCAAGTACGAGGGAGTGCCGAGCAGTACTTC.

The J gene is TRBJ2-5, the V gene TRBV3-1; D might be TRBD1 or TRBD2, each matching 5 bases. In germline, CDR1 is LGHDT, CDR2 YNNKEL (reference sequence). V shed 4 bases and J shed 11 bases, with 14 bases lying between them. The CDR3 runs 12 residues. CDR3 sequence: CASSRGMGEQYF. The CDR3 DNA sequence: TGTGCCAGCAGCCGGGGTATGGGGGAGCAGTACTTC.

The chain links TRBV2 to TRBJ2-1, with TRBD2 matching 14 bases. V lost 9 bases and J lost 6; bases outside the gene matches: 7. This CDR3 comprises 15 residues. Germline-derived CDR1 and CDR2 are SNHLY and FYNNEI. CDR3 residues: CARLGTSGSRNEQFF. Here the CDR3 DNA reads TGTGCCAGGCTCGGGACTAGCGGGAGTCGCAATGAGCAGTTCTTC.

The chain has TRBV28 and TRBJ2-3, with D possibly being TRBD1 or TRBD2 (5 bases each). The germline CDR1 and CDR2 sequences are MDHEN and SYDVKM. The CDR3 runs 15 residues. Trimming removed 10 bases from V and 3 bases from J, with 20 bases in between. The CDR3 coding sequence is TGTGCCACCCGAGTGGGGCTAGCAAGTACAGATACGCAGTATTTT. It yields the protein CATRVGLASTDTQYF.

This chain connects TRBV20-1 to TRBJ2-7, with 10 bases fitting TRBD2. The CDR3 has 16 residues. V dropped 0 bases and J dropped 7; count of bases not matched to a gene: 12. Germline values: CDR1 DFQATT, CDR2 SNEGSKA (reference sequence). The CDR3 region is CSARDSGRPGNNEQYF. The DNA of the CDR3 is TGCAGTGCTAGAGATAGCGGGAGGCCAGGTAACAATGAGCAGTACTTC.

V and J are TRBV9 and TRBJ1-6, with 9 nucleotides matching TRBD1. The CDR3 spans 16 residues. Germline V gene lookup returns CDR1 SGDLS and CDR2 YYNGEE. J gave up 8 bases and V 4 bases, and 10 bases lay outside the gene matches. CDR3 bases: TGTGCCAGCAGCAGGACAGGGGCCGCGGGGGATTCACCCCTCCACTTT. The encoded protein is CASSRTGAAGDSPLHF.

V gene TRBV20-1 combines with J gene TRBJ2-7; D not certain. Germline CDR1 DFQATT, CDR2 SNEGSKA (reference sequence). The V end lost 3 bases, the J end lost 3 bases, and 9 bases lay between the germline ends. There are 12 residues in the CDR3. The CDR3 loop is CSASSNSYEQYF. CDR3 nucleotide sequence: TGCAGTGCTAGTTCCAACAGCTACGAGCAGTACTTC.

This sequence joins TRBV20-1 and TRBJ2-2; D not certain. V lost 3 bases, J lost 2 bases, and 4 bases lay in between. Per the germline V gene, CDR1 is DFQATT and CDR2 is SNEGSKA (reference sequence). The CDR3 has 12 residues. CDR3: CSARDNTGELFF. CDR3 nucleotide sequence: TGCAGTGCTAGGGATAACACCGGGGAGCTGTTTTTT.

This clonotype occurred a few times. The CDR3 loop is CASSAPGTGSSYEQYF. CDR3 nucleotide sequence: TGTGCCAGCAGCGCGCCGGGGACAGGGTCCTCCTACGAGCAGTACTTC. The V and J genes are TRBV7-2 and TRBJ2-7, with 9 bases that match TRBD1. In germline, CDR1 is SGHTA, CDR2 FQGNSA. There are 16 residues in the CDR3. J gave up 0 bases and V 5 bases, and 8 bases lay outside the gene matches.

The DNA of the CDR3 is TGTGCCAGCAGCCAAGCGACTGATATCAATGAGCAGTTCTTC. As protein: CASSQATDINEQFF. This chain uses TRBV14 with TRBJ2-1; D gene ambiguous. Germline assignment: CDR1 SGHDN and CDR2 FVKESK. The CDR3 has 14 amino acids. The V end was cut by 1 base, the J end by 6 bases, with 10 bases between.

V and J are TRBV15 and TRBJ2-1; D unclear. The CDR3 is made up of 16 amino acids. Per the germline V gene, CDR1 is LNHNV and CDR2 is YYDKDF (reference sequence). The V gene lost 0 bases and the J gene lost 2 bases, with 11 bases spanning the gap. The CDR3 is CATSRDMGSPYNEQFF. DNA for the CDR3: TGTGCCACCAGCAGAGATATGGGCTCGCCCTACAATGAGCAGTTCTTC.

The V gene is TRBV12-3 or TRBV12-4, the J gene TRBJ2-1, with D maybe TRBD1 (5 bases). Trimming took 6 bases from V and 0 from J, leaving 12 bases between them. The length of the CDR3 is 15 residues. The CDR3 DNA is TGTGCCAGCAGCCCCCCTAGGGGCTCCTACAATGAGCAGTTCTTC. This encodes CASSPPRGSYNEQFF.

The genes are TRBV4-1 and TRBJ2-5; tentative D call: TRBD2 (5 bases). V lost 4 bases, J lost 11 bases, and 26 bases lay in between. CDR1 is MGHRA, CDR2 YSYEKL, per germline. This CDR3 has 16 amino acids. CDR3 protein: CASSPRGSGHRNEQYF. The CDR3 coding sequence is TGCGCCAGCAGCCCCCGGGGATCTGGGCATCGAAATGAGCAGTACTTC.